The rows below give T cell receptor beta chains drawn from one sample of a study of beta chain features in type 1 diabetes. TCRdb keeps only in-frame clones here, not all; method: immunoSEQ multiplex PCR. The repertoire holds around 600,000 clones, with under 15% as singletons. Sequencing was done on a sample of naive CD4+ T cells from blood. The receptors originated from a man aged 25 to 40 with type 1 diabetes. Both conserved end residues are part of each CDR3.

length | J | V | CDR3
13 | TRBJ1-2 | TRBV10-3 | CAISGGDSYGYTF
17 | TRBJ2-1 | TRBV4-3 | CASSHQQGYGSYNEQFF
17 | TRBJ1-1 | TRBV11-2 | CASSLEVGKAGNTEAFF
16 | TRBJ2-1 | TRBV5-4 | CASSEGAGNPYNEQFF
13 | TRBJ1-5 | TRBV7-8 | CASSLAQGQPQHF
14 | TRBJ2-1 | TRBV11-2 | CASSLSGVYNEQFF
16 | TRBJ2-3 | TRBV7-2 | CASSLTSGPFTDTQYF
14 | TRBJ2-2 | TRBV6-1 | CASSVPVNTGELFF
13 | TRBJ1-6 | TRBV28 | CASTGPSGSPLHF
15 | TRBJ1-2 | TRBV2 | CASRTGSRVGYGYTF
15 | TRBJ2-3 | TRBV7-9 | CASSLRTPSTDTQYF
14 | TRBJ2-5 | TRBV7-6 | CASSPRETQETQYF
13 | TRBJ1-1 | TRBV9 | CASSPRMNTEAFF
14 | TRBJ2-7 | TRBV4-2 | CASSQDNFGYEQYF
10 | TRBJ2-3 | TRBV20-1 | CSAKDDTQYF
13 | TRBJ1-1 | TRBV7-3 | CASSRESFTEAFF
11 | TRBJ2-3 | TRBV30 | CAWSVRDTQYF
13 | TRBJ2-1 | TRBV10-3 | CAISRDSQGEQFF
16 | TRBJ2-1 | TRBV5-1 | CASSSDARGAGSEQFF
15 | TRBJ2-1 | TRBV7-9 | CASSFGTGVGNEQFF
14 | TRBJ2-7 | TRBV12-5 | CASGFGANGYEQYF
12 | TRBJ1-2 | TRBV7-9 | CASSFPGYGYTF